This is a list of T cell receptor beta chains from one sample in a study of T cell responses to AZD1222 COVID-19 vaccine. Data came from immunoSEQ multiplex PCR; TCRdb stores just in-frame clones and leaves some out. The data hold 200,000 to 300,000 clones, with more than 85% observed a single time. Material: peripheral blood, obtained on day 0 of AZD1222 vaccination. These receptors came from an adult in good health. The CDR3 runs from the conserved cysteine through the conserved F or W. A D gene is named only where the DNA matches it firmly. Clone size is given for some rows only: seen once, a few or many times, or a class if the clone is expanded.

-	TRBV28	-	TRBJ1-2	TGTGCCAGCAGTTTATCCGGGAACTATGGCTACACCTTC	CASSLSGNYGYTF
-	TRBV3-1/TRBV3-2	-	TRBJ2-7	TGTGCCAGCAGCCTCATTGACACTGCCTACGAGCAGTACTTC	CASSLIDTAYEQYF
-	TRBV27	TRBD2	TRBJ2-1	TGTGCCAGCAGCGGGGGGCTAGCGGGGGACAGCTCCTACAATGAGCAGTTCTTC	CASSGGLAGDSSYNEQFF
-	TRBV2	-	TRBJ1-2	TGTGCCAGCAGTGACTATTACGGGGCTAACTATGGCTACACCTTC	CASSDYYGANYGYTF
-	TRBV19	-	TRBJ2-7	TGTGCCAGTAGTAGTTCAGGACTGAGCTCCTACGAGCAGTACTTC	CASSSSGLSSYEQYF
-	TRBV9	TRBD2	TRBJ2-5	TGTGCCAGCAGCGCACTAGCGGGAGGTGTTAAAGAGACCCAGTACTTC	CASSALAGGVKETQYF
-	TRBV27	-	TRBJ2-1	TGTGCCAGCAGTTCCTCGACTAGTGCCAATGAGCAGTTCTTC	CASSSSTSANEQFF
-	TRBV10-2	-	TRBJ1-6	TGCGCCAGCAGTCCGGACAGCCGTGATTCACCCCTCCACTTT	CASSPDSRDSPLHF
-	TRBV28	TRBD1	TRBJ1-1	TGTGCCAGCAGTTCCGGACAGGGATACATGAACACTGAAGCTTTCTTT	CASSSGQGYMNTEAFF
-	TRBV19	-	TRBJ1-5	TGTGCCAGTAGTCTACAAGGTGGATCCTCCCTCTATCAGCCCCAGCATTTT	CASSLQGGSSLYQPQHF
-	TRBV25-1	TRBD2	TRBJ2-7	TGTGCCAGCGCCCGACTAGCGGGAGGCTACGAGCAGTACTTC	CASARLAGGYEQYF
-	TRBV3-1/TRBV3-2	-	TRBJ1-1	TGTGCCAGCAGCCACCACCTCGGGGGGGACACTGAAGCTTTCTTT	CASSHHLGGDTEAFF
-	TRBV7-9	-	TRBJ2-7	TGTGCCAGCAGCCGAGAGACAGCCTCCTACGAGCAGTACTTC	CASSRETASYEQYF
-	TRBV14	-	TRBJ1-2	TGTGCCAGCAGCCAAGGACTCGGCTATGGCTACACCTTC	CASSQGLGYGYTF
-	TRBV7-9	-	TRBJ1-1	TGTGCCAGCAGCTTAGCGCGTGGTGGCACTGAAGCTTTCTTT	CASSLARGGTEAFF
-	TRBV4-2	TRBD1	TRBJ2-2	TGTGCCAGCAGCCAAATGGGGACAGTGAACACCGGGGAGCTGTTTTTT	CASSQMGTVNTGELFF
-	TRBV25-1	TRBD1	TRBJ2-1	TGTGCCAGCAGTGCCATGGGACAGGGCTCCTACAATGAGCAGTTCTTC	CASSAMGQGSYNEQFF
-	TRBV27	-	TRBJ1-5	TGTGCCAGCAGCCCTAGTGGGGGGGATTTGGATCAGCCCCAGCATTTT	CASSPSGGDLDQPQHF
-	TRBV19	-	TRBJ1-5	TGTGCCAGTAGTAGGGCAGAATATCGTCTTAATCAGCCCCAGCATTTT	CASSRAEYRLNQPQHF
-	TRBV7-3	TRBD1	TRBJ2-5	TGTGCCAGCAGCACTGGACAGGATGGGACCCAGTACTTC	CASSTGQDGTQYF
-	TRBV28	-	TRBJ1-2	TGTGCCAGCACCAGCTGGGGGGCCTATGGCTACACCTTC	CASTSWGAYGYTF
-	TRBV19	-	TRBJ2-7	TGTGCCAGTAGGGGGACCTCCTACGAGCAGTACTTC	CASRGTSYEQYF
-	TRBV27	-	TRBJ1-4	TGTGCCAGCAGTACCAAATTCCGGGCTGCAACTAATGAAAAACTGTTTTTT	CASSTKFRAATNEKLFF
-	TRBV2	TRBD1	TRBJ2-1	TGTGCCAGCAGTTACGTTCCGGGACAGGTCAGCTATGAGCAGTTCTTC	CASSYVPGQVSYEQFF
-	TRBV11-3	TRBD1	TRBJ2-2	TGTGCCAGCAGCTCAGGGGGTGCCGGGGAGCTGTTTTTT	CASSSGGAGELFF
-	TRBV4-3	-	TRBJ2-7	TGCGCCAGCAGCCAAGATTCACGCAGTTTTTACGAGCAGTACTTC	CASSQDSRSFYEQYF
-	TRBV7-2	-	TRBJ2-1	TGTGCCAGCAGCGACGGTGGAGGGTGGAATGAGCAGTTCTTC	CASSDGGGWNEQFF
few	TRBV30	-	TRBJ1-5	TGTGCCTGGAAAGATAGGGGCAATCAGCCCCAGCATTTT	CAWKDRGNQPQHF
-	TRBV20-1	-	TRBJ1-3	TGCAGTGCTAGTTCCCCCGGGCCCCTGGGATCTGGAAACACCATATATTTT	CSASSPGPLGSGNTIYF
-	TRBV5-6	TRBD1	TRBJ1-2	TGTGCCAGCAGCGGGCCGGGACAGGGGCTTAGTGGCTACACCTTC	CASSGPGQGLSGYTF
-	TRBV3-1/TRBV3-2	-	TRBJ1-2	TGTGCCAGCAGCGATCCCCACGCTGGGTTCTATGGCTACACCTTC	CASSDPHAGFYGYTF
-	TRBV28	-	TRBJ2-5	TGTGCCAGCAGTTTACGGCAGACGCCACGAGAGACCCAGTACTTC	CASSLRQTPRETQYF
once	TRBV5-8	-	TRBJ1-2	TGTGCCAGCAGCTTGGTAGGGGGAGCCTATGGCTACACCTTC	CASSLVGGAYGYTF
-	TRBV10-1	TRBD2	TRBJ2-5	TGCGCCAGCAGCCACGGGCTAGCGGGGGCCCAAGAGACCCAGTACTTC	CASSHGLAGAQETQYF
-	TRBV11-2	-	TRBJ2-2	TGTGCCAGCAGCTTAGATGGAGGAGGACACGTGAACACCGGGGAGCTGTTTTTT	CASSLDGGGHVNTGELFF
-	TRBV19	TRBD1	TRBJ1-1	TGTGCCAGTAACACAGGACAGGCGACTGAAGCTTTCTTT	CASNTGQATEAFF
once	TRBV27	-	TRBJ2-7	TGTGCCAGCAGTCTACAGGGAAGCGAGCAGTACTTC	CASSLQGSEQYF